This passage covers 23 T cell receptor beta chains from one sample sequenced in a study of T cell responses to AZD1222 COVID-19 vaccine. Profiled with immunoSEQ multiplex PCR; TCRdb holds only in-frame clones, not every one. The profile shows 110,000 to 150,000 clones, 80% to 90% of them singletons. Sequencing used peripheral blood, obtained on day 0 of AZD1222 vaccination. These receptors came from an adult in good health.

V is TRBV7-2 and J is TRBJ1-2, with TRBD1 matching 8 bases. The germline CDR1 and CDR2 sequences are SGHTA and FQGNSA. The V gene end was trimmed by 5 bases and the J gene end by 4 bases; junction bases not matched to a gene: 6. The CDR3 loop spans 14 amino acids. The chain's CDR3 is CASSPGQDFYGYTF. The CDR3 coding sequence is TGTGCCAGCAGCCCGGGACAGGATTTCTATGGCTACACCTTC.

The J gene is TRBJ1-2, the V gene TRBV28; the D gene is possibly TRBD1 (5 bases). The CDR3 sequence is 14 residues long. The germline CDR1 and CDR2 sequences are MDHEN and SYDVKM. The germline V and J ends were trimmed by 6 bases and 6 bases, with 17 bases remaining between them. The CDR3 DNA is TGTGCCAGCAGCTTCCAGGGACTGATAAATGGCTACACCTTC. Amino acid sequence: CASSFQGLINGYTF.

This clone appeared a few times. This chain connects TRBV28 to TRBJ2-1; the D gene is possibly TRBD1 (6 bases). Looked up from germline, CDR1 is MDHEN and CDR2 is SYDVKM. CDR3 length: 13 amino acids. V lost 3 bases and J lost 8, with 11 bases in between. CDR3 bases: TGTGCCAGCAGTTTGGACAGTCGGGATGAGCAGTTCTTC. It yields the protein CASSLDSRDEQFF.

The V and J genes are TRBV7-9 and TRBJ2-7; unclear D gene. Germline V gives CDR1 SEHNR, CDR2 FQNEAQ (reference sequence). This CDR3 spans 14 amino acids. Deletions cut 1 base from V and 3 bases from J, with 10 bases between. CDR3 in amino acids: CASSLERSGYEQYF. For the CDR3, the DNA is TGTGCCAGCAGCTTAGAACGTAGTGGCTACGAGCAGTACTTC.

This clone was observed once. The V gene is TRBV10-2, the J gene TRBJ1-3; D perhaps matches TRBD1 (6 bases). Germline assignment: CDR1 WSHSY and CDR2 SAAADI. The CDR3 runs to 14 residues. V lost 2 bases and J 4 bases, leaving 9 bases between the germline ends. The CDR3 DNA follows: TGCGCCAGCAGTGAGACAGGGCCAGGAAACACCATATATTTT. This encodes CASSETGPGNTIYF.

The CDR3 reads CASSEATPAEAFF. DNA for the CDR3: TGTGCCAGCAGTGAAGCAACGCCAGCTGAAGCTTTCTTT. The chain links TRBV6-1 to TRBJ1-1; D gene uncertain. V was trimmed by 0 bases and J by 6 bases, leaving 8 bases between them. Germline assignment: CDR1 MNHNS and CDR2 SASEGT. The CDR3 is made up of 13 amino acids.

The chain carries TRBV5-1 and TRBJ1-5, with D unclear. Germline V CDR1 and CDR2: SGHRS, YFSETQ. CDR3 length: 13 residues. Trimming took off 4 bases at V and 3 bases at J, with 8 bases between the two ends. CDR3 sequence: CASSPIPNQPQHF. CDR3 DNA: TGCGCCAGCAGCCCGATCCCCAATCAGCCCCAGCATTTT.

The rearrangement links TRBV4-1 to TRBJ2-1; 12 positions match TRBD2. Trimming removed 1 base from V and 15 bases from J; junction bases left unmatched: 4. Germline loops: CDR1 MGHRA, CDR2 YSYEKL. The CDR3 runs 13 residues. In DNA, the CDR3 is TGCGCCAGCAGCCAAGCTAGCGGGAGGGAGTCGTTCTTC. It codes for CASSQASGRESFF.

The chain has TRBV30 and TRBJ1-6; D might be TRBD1 (6 bases). The CDR3 is 13 residues long. V was shortened by 3 bases and J by 9 bases, with 12 bases between the two germline ends. Germline lookup yields CDR1 GTSNPN and CDR2 SVGIG (reference sequence). The DNA of the CDR3 is TGTGCCTGGAGCCGGACAGCGGGTTCACCCCTCCACTTT. The encoded protein is CAWSRTAGSPLHF.

The chain uses TRBV11-3 and TRBJ1-1; D uncertain. This CDR3 comprises 15 residues. Between the trimmed V and J ends, which lost 3 bases and 1 base, there was a span of 12 bases. Per germline, CDR1 SGHNT and CDR2 YENEEA. The CDR3 protein is CASSLRAGENTEAFF. As DNA, the CDR3 is TGTGCCAGCAGCTTGCGGGCCGGTGAGAACACTGAAGCTTTCTTT.

The chain has TRBV4-3 and TRBJ2-2, with 11 bases matching TRBD2. Trimming at V came to 0 bases and at J to 4 bases, leaving 4 bases not matched to a gene. Germline assignment: CDR1 LGHNA and CDR2 YSLEER. The length of the CDR3 is 17 residues. The CDR3 nucleotides read TGCGCCAGCAGCCAAGATTCACTAGCGGGGGTCACCGGGGAGCTGTTTTTT. It yields the protein CASSQDSLAGVTGELFF.

The gene calls are TRBV15 and TRBJ2-2; D not certain. V dropped 0 bases and J dropped 3 bases, with 8 bases sitting between them. Germline CDR1 is LNHNV and CDR2 is YYDKDF (reference sequence). This CDR3 has 15 residues. The CDR3 loop reads CATSRDLDHTGELFF. DNA for the CDR3: TGTGCCACCAGCAGAGATCTGGACCACACCGGGGAGCTGTTTTTT.

The chain joins TRBV27 to TRBJ1-5; maybe TRBD1 (6 bases). Germline CDR1 reads MNHEY; CDR2 reads SMNVEV (reference sequence). This CDR3 has 17 residues. Between the trimmed V and J ends, which lost 5 bases and 0 bases, there was a span of 17 bases. CDR3 bases: TGTGCCAGCAGTAACCGGGACACACTGTATAGCAATCAGCCCCAGCATTTT. This codes for CASSNRDTLYSNQPQHF.

The genes are TRBV7-8 and TRBJ1-5; a possible D gene is TRBD1 (5 bases). Germline-derived CDR1 and CDR2 are SGHVS and FQNEAQ. This CDR3 has 14 amino acids. V lost 6 bases to trimming and J lost 1 base, with 10 bases between them. The chain's CDR3 is CASRPRDSNQPQHF. CDR3 DNA sequence: TGTGCCAGCAGACCCCGGGACAGCAATCAGCCCCAGCATTTT.

The chain has TRBV7-7 and TRBJ2-7, with a possible D match to TRBD2 (5 bases). Germline values: CDR1 SSHAT, CDR2 FNYEAQ (reference sequence). This CDR3 spans 14 amino acids. The V end lost 1 base, the J end lost 0 bases, and 7 bases lay between the germline ends. The CDR3: CASSLEAGSYEQYF. The DNA of the CDR3 is TGTGCCAGCAGCTTAGAGGCGGGCTCCTACGAGCAGTACTTC. The variable domain in full, completed from reference TRBV7-7 and TRBJ2-7, reads GAGVSQSPRYKVTKRGQDVTLRCDPISSHATLYWYQQALGQGPEFLTYFNYEAQPDKSGLPSDRFSAERPEGSISTLTIQRTEQRDSAMYRCASSLEAGSYEQYFGPGTRLTVT.

The genes are TRBV7-3 and TRBJ1-2; perhaps TRBD1 as D (5 bases). The V end lost 7 bases, the J end lost 4 bases, and 19 bases lay between the germline ends. Germline CDR1 is SGHTA and CDR2 is FQGTGA. The CDR3 length is 15 residues. The CDR3 loop is CASISQAQGGYGYTF. The CDR3 DNA is TGTGCCAGCATCTCTCAGGCTCAGGGAGGCTATGGCTACACCTTC.

This chain uses TRBV27 with TRBJ2-1; the D is unclear. The CDR3 loop spans 16 amino acids. Trimming cost V 5 bases and J 6 bases, with 20 bases left between them. Germline assignment: CDR1 MNHEY and CDR2 SMNVEV (reference sequence). CDR3 amino acids: CASSTRDTRRSNEQFF. Written as DNA, the CDR3 is TGTGCCAGCAGTACACGTGACACTCGCCGGAGCAATGAGCAGTTCTTC.

CDR3 DNA sequence: TGCAGCGTTGTGGGAGCGGGAGGGCGGACCCAGTACTTC. Encoded protein: CSVVGAGGRTQYF. The V gene is TRBV29-1, the J gene TRBJ2-5; TRBD2 agrees at 10 bases. The J segment lost 7 bases and the V segment lost 4 bases, leaving 6 bases of the junction unmatched. Germline V lookup: CDR1 SQVTM, CDR2 ANQGSEA. This CDR3 has 13 residues.

The chain employs TRBV11-3 and TRBJ2-4; the match to TRBD2 covers 9 bases. V shed 2 bases and J 3 bases; nucleotides not matched to a gene: 5. This CDR3 is built from 16 residues. Germline V lookup: CDR1 SGHNT, CDR2 YENEEA. In DNA form, the CDR3 reads TGTGCCAGCAGCTTATGGCGGGAGGGAGACAAAAACATTCAGTACTTC. It translates to CASSLWREGDKNIQYF. Variable domain in full (rest from reference TRBV11-3 and TRBJ2-4): EAGVVQSPRYKIIEKKQPVAFWCNPISGHNTLYWYLQNLGQGPELLIRYENEEAVDDSQLPKDRFSAERLKGVDSTLKIQPAELGDSAVYLCASSLWREGDKNIQYFGAGTRLSVL.

J is TRBJ2-1 and V is TRBV9; D uncertain. In germline, CDR1 is SGDLS, CDR2 YYNGEE. This CDR3 region has 14 residues. The ends were cut back, 3 bases at V and 4 bases at J, with 11 bases in the middle. The CDR3 sequence is CASSARTDYNEQFF. The CDR3 coding sequence is TGTGCCAGCAGCGCTCGGACGGATTACAATGAGCAGTTCTTC.

The chain combines TRBV6-2 or TRBV6-3 with TRBJ1-1, with no clear D. The V gene's germline CDR1 is MNHEY and CDR2 SVGEGT. With 1 base removed from V and 4 bases from J, the gap between germline ends came to 10 bases. The CDR3 covers 14 residues. This CDR3 is CASSYFAGGTEAFF. CDR3 DNA: TGTGCCAGCAGTTACTTCGCGGGAGGCACTGAAGCTTTCTTT.

The V gene is TRBV24-1, the J gene TRBJ1-4; 7 bases are shared with TRBD1. CDR1 and CDR2 from the germline V gene are KGHDR and SFDVKD. The CDR3 loop spans 16 amino acids. Germline trimming cut 8 bases from V and 7 bases from J; bases unmatched to any gene: 15. CDR3 nucleotide sequence: TGTGCCACCAAAACTAGGGGCGCAGGGGGGAGTGAAAAACTGTTTTTT. Amino acid sequence: CATKTRGAGGSEKLFF.

V is TRBV9 and J is TRBJ2-7; TRBD2 agrees at 8 bases. CDR3 length: 14 residues. CDR1 is SGDLS and CDR2 is YYNGEE in the germline V gene. Trimming cost V 4 bases and J 6 bases; bases outside gene matches: 9. The CDR3 reads CASSIELAGREQYF. CDR3 coding DNA: TGTGCCAGCAGCATCGAGCTAGCGGGCCGCGAGCAGTACTTC.